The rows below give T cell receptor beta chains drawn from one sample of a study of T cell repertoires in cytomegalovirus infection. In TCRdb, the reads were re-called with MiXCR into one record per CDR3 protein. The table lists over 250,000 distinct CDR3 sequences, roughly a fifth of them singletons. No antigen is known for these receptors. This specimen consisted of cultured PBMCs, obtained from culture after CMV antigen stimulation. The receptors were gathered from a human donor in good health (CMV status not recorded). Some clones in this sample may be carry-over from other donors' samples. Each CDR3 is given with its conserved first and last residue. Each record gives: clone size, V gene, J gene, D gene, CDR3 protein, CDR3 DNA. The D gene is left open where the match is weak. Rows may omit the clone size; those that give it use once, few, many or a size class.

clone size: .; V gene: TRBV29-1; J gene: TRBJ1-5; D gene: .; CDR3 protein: CIVGQGNQPQHF; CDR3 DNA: TGCATCGTTGGGCAGGGCAATCAGCCCCAGCATTTT
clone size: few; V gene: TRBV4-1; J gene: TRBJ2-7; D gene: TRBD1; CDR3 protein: CASSQPRDRGGKQYF; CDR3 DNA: TGCGCCAGCAGCCAGCCTAGGGACAGGGGCGGGAAGCAGTACTTC
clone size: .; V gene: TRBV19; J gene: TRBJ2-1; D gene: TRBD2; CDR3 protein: CASSIRTSGRKSYNEQFF; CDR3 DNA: TGTGCCAGTAGTATAAGGACTAGCGGGAGGAAATCCTACAATGAGCAGTTCTTC
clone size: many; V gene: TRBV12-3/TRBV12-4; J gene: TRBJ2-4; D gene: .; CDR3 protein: CASSLVGRGLAKNIQYF; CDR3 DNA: TGTGCCAGCAGTTTGGTAGGCAGGGGACTAGCCAAAAACATTCAGTACTTC
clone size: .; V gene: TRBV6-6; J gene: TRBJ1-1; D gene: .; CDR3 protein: CASSYSWGTEAFF; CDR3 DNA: TGTGCCAGCAGTTACTCGTGGGGAACTGAAGCTTTCTTT
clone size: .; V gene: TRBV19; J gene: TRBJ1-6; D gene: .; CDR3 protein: CASSVGDGDSPLHF; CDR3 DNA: TGTGCCAGTAGCGTAGGGGACGGCGATTCACCCCTCCACTTT
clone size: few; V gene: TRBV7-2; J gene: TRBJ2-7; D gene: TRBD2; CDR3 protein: CASSLVLAGGYEQYF; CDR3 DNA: TGTGCCAGCAGCTTAGTCCTAGCGGGAGGGTACGAGCAGTACTTC
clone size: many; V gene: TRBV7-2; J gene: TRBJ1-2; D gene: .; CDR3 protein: CASSQSGFTGTVRYGYTF; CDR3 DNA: TGTGCCAGCAGCCAATCGGGATTCACAGGCACCGTTCGCTATGGCTACACCTTC
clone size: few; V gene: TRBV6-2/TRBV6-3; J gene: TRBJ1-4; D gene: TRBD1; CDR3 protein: CASRPGTADEKLFF; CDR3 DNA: TGTGCCAGCAGACCCGGGACAGCGGATGAAAAACTGTTTTTT
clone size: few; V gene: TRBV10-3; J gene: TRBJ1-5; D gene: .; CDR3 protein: CAISESGQNQPQHF; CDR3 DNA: TGTGCCATCAGTGAGTCAGGACAGAATCAGCCCCAGCATTTT
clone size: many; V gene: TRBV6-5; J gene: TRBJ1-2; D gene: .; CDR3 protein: CASSDSPGYGYTF; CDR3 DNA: TGTGCCAGCAGTGACTCGCCAGGCTATGGCTACACCTTC
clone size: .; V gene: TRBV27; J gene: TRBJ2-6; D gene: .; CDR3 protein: CASSFHRASGANVLTF; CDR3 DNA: TGTGCCAGCAGTTTCCACAGGGCCTCTGGGGCCAACGTCCTGACTTTC
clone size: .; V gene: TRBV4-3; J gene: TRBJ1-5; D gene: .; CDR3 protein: CASSQVRDRRWLSNQPQHF; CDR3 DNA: TGCGCCAGCAGCCAAGTCCGGGACCGCAGATGGTTAAGCAATCAGCCCCAGCATTTT
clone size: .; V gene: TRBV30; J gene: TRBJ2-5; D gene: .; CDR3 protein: CAWSPLETQYF; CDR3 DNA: TGTGCCTGGAGTCCCCTAGAGACCCAGTACTTC
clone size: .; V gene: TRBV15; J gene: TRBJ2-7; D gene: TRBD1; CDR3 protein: CATSTRDRVSEQYF; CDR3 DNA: TGTGCCACCAGCACCCGGGACAGGGTAAGCGAGCAGTACTTC
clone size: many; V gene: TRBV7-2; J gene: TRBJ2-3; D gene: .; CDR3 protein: CASSFLADTQYF; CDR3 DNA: TGTGCCAGCAGCTTTCTGGCAGATACGCAGTATTTT
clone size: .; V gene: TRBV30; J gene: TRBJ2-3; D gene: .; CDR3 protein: CAWSVSGASTDTQYF; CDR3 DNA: TGTGCCTGGAGTGTTTCAGGGGCTAGCACAGATACGCAGTATTTT
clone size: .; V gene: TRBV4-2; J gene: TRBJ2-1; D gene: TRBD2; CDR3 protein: CASSPGTSGFSSYNEQFF; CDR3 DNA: TGTGCCAGCAGCCCGGGGACTAGCGGGTTTAGCTCCTACAATGAGCAGTTCTTC
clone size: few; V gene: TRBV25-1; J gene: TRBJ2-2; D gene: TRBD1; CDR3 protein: CASSSDRGLGELFF; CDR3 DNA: TGTGCCAGCAGTAGCGACAGGGGGCTGGGGGAGCTGTTTTTT
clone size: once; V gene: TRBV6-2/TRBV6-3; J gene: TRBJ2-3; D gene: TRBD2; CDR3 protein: CASRLTSGSEPDTQYF; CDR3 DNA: TGTGCCAGCAGGTTGACTAGCGGGAGTGAGCCAGATACGCAGTATTTT
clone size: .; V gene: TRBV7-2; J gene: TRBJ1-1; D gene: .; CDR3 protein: CASSLSLGRSVSEAFF; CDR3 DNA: TGTGCCAGCAGCTTAAGTCTCGGCAGGTCGGTCTCTGAAGCTTTCTTT
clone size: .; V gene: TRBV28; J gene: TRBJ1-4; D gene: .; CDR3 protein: CAALATNEKLFF; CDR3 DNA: TGTGCCGCCTTGGCAACTAATGAAAAACTGTTTTTT
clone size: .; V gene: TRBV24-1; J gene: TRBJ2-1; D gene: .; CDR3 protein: CATRSGSYNEQFF; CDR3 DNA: TGTGCCACCAGAAGCGGCTCCTACAATGAGCAGTTCTTC
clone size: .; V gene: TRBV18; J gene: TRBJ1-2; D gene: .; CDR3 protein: CASSPGPRISNYGYTF; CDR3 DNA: TGTGCCAGCTCACCTGGACCGAGAATTTCTAACTATGGCTACACCTTC
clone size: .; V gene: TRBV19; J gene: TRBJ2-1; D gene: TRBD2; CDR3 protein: CASSGRGLAGASYNEQFF; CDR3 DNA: TGTGCCAGTAGTGGTCGGGGACTAGCGGGAGCTTCGTACAATGAGCAGTTCTTC
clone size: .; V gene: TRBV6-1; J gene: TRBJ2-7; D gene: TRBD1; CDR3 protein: CASRRQGVNEQYF; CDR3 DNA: TGTGCCAGCAGGAGACAGGGGGTCAACGAGCAGTACTTC
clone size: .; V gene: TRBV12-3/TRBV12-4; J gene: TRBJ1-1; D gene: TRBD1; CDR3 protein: CASRGGPVREAFF; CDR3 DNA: TGTGCCAGCAGAGGGGGCCCAGTTAGGGAAGCTTTCTTT
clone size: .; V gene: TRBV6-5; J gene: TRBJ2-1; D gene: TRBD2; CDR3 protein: CASSSGLAGGPGGAGEQFF; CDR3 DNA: TGTGCCAGCAGTTCGGGACTAGCGGGAGGGCCAGGTGGTGCGGGGGAGCAGTTCTTC
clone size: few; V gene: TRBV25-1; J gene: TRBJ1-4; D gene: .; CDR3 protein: CASSGAEKLFF; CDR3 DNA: TGTGCCAGCAGTGGGGCCGAAAAACTGTTTTTT
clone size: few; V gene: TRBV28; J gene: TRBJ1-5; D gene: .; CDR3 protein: CASSSYREGYQPQHF; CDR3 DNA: TGTGCCAGCAGTTCCTACAGGGAAGGGTATCAGCCCCAGCATTTT
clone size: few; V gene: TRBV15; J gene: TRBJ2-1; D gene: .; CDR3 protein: CATSDGARSSYNEQFF; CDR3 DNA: TGTGCCACCAGCGACGGGGCCCGTAGCTCCTACAATGAGCAGTTCTTC
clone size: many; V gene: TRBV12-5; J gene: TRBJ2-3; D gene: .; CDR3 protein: CASGLVLGTPSTDTQYF; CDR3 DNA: TGTGCTAGTGGTTTGGTTCTCGGTACTCCTAGCACAGATACGCAGTATTTT
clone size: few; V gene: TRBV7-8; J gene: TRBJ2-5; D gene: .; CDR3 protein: CASSPRAGETQYF; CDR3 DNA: TGTGCCAGCAGCCCCCGTGCGGGAGAGACCCAGTACTTC
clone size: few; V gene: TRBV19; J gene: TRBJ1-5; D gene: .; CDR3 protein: CASSDYEVNQPQHF; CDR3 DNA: TGTGCCAGTAGTGATTATGAGGTCAATCAGCCCCAGCATTTT
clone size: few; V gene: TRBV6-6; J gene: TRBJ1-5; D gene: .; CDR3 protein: CASRLNQPQHF; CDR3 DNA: TGTGCCAGTCGCCTCAATCAGCCCCAGCATTTT
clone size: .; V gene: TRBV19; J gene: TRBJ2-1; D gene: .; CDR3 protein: CASSIRARAFF; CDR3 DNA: TGTGCCAGTAGTATCAGGGCTAGGGCGTTCTTC
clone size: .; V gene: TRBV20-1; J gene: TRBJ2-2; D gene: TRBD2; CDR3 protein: CSVPSGSGELFF; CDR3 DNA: TGCAGTGTCCCTAGCGGGTCCGGGGAGCTGTTTTTT
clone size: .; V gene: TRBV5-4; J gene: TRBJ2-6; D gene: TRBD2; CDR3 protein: CASSSGLAGGLGGANVLTF; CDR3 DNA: TGTGCCAGCAGCTCCGGACTAGCGGGAGGGCTTGGTGGGGCCAACGTCCTGACTTTC
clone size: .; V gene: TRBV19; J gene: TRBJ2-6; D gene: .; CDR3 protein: CASAEGSSVLTF; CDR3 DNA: TGTGCCAGTGCGGAGGGCTCCTCCGTCCTGACTTTC
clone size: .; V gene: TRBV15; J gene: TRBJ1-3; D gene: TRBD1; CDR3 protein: CATSSTTGGNTIYF; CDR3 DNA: TGTGCCACCAGCAGTACGACAGGGGGAAACACCATATATTTT
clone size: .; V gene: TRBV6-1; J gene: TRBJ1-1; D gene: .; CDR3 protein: CASSPRAREAFF; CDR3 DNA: TGTGCCAGCAGCCCTAGGGCCCGGGAAGCTTTCTTT